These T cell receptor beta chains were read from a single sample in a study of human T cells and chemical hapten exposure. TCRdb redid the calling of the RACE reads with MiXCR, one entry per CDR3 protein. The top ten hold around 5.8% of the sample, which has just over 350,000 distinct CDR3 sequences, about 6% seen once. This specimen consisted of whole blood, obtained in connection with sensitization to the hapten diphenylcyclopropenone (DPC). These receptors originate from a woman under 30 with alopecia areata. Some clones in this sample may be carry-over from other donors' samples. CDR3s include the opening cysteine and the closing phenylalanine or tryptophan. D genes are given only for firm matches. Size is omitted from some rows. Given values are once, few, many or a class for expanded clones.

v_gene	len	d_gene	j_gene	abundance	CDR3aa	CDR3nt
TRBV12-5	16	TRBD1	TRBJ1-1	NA	CASGFGTGGANTEAFF	TGTGCTAGTGGTTTCGGGACAGGGGGTGCCAACACTGAAGCTTTCTTT
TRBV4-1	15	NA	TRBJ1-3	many	CASSQPQRSGNTIYF	TGCGCCAGCAGCCAACCGCAGCGCTCTGGAAACACCATATATTTT
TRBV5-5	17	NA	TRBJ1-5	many	CASSLEGGREGNQPQHF	TGTGCCAGCAGCTTGGAGGGCGGGAGAGAGGGCAATCAGCCCCAGCATTTT
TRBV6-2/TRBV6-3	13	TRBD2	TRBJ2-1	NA	CASGAGGHNEQFF	TGTGCCAGCGGGGCGGGGGGACACAATGAGCAGTTCTTC
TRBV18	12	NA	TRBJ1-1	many	CASSPQGAEAFF	TGTGCCAGCTCACCACAGGGGGCTGAAGCTTTCTTT
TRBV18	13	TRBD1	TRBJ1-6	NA	CASQGEINSPLHF	TGTGCCAGCCAGGGGGAGATAAATTCACCCCTCCACTTT
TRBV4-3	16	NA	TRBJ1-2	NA	CASSQVLPPTLDGYTF	TGCGCCAGCAGCCAAGTTCTCCCGCCCACATTGGATGGCTACACCTTC
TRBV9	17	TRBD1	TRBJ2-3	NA	CASSVTWTGGRADTQYF	TGTGCCAGCAGCGTAACCTGGACAGGGGGCCGAGCAGATACGCAGTATTTT
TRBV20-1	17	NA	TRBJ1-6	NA	CSARIGGYSSYNSPLHF	TGCAGTGCTAGGATTGGAGGGTACAGCTCCTATAATTCACCCCTCCACTTT
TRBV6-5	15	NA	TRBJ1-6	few	CASRELTGKYSPLHF	TGTGCCAGCAGAGAACTCACAGGGAAGTATTCACCCCTCCACTTT
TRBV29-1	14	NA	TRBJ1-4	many	CSVTVYQGGEKLFF	TGCAGCGTTACCGTCTATCAGGGTGGTGAAAAACTGTTTTTT
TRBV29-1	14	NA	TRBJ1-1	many	CSVEQVWLNTEAFF	TGCAGCGTTGAGCAGGTATGGCTGAACACTGAAGCTTTCTTT
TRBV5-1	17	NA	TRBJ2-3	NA	CASSLVGVLVPPDTQYF	TGCGCCAGCAGCTTGGTGGGGGTACTCGTTCCCCCAGATACGCAGTATTTT
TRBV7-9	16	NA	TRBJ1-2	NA	CASSLDGQTIVYGYTF	TGTGCCAGCAGCTTAGATGGGCAGACCATTGTTTATGGCTACACCTTC
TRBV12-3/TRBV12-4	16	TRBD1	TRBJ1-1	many	CASSFPSGQGWTEAFF	TGTGCCAGCAGTTTCCCCTCGGGACAGGGTTGGACTGAAGCTTTCTTT
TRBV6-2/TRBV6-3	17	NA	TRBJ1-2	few	CASSHRGGLYLDYGYTF	TGTGCCAGCAGTCACCGTGGGGGACTATATCTGGACTATGGCTACACCTTC
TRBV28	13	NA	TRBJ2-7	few	CASTPQGPYEQYF	TGTGCCAGCACCCCCCAGGGCCCCTACGAGCAGTACTTC
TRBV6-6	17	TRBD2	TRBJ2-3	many	CANSAGLAGGMRDTQYF	TGTGCCAACAGCGCGGGACTAGCGGGGGGTATGAGGGATACGCAGTATTTT
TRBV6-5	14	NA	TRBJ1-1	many	CASSYGVRNTEAFF	TGTGCCAGCAGTTACGGAGTAAGGAACACTGAAGCTTTCTTT
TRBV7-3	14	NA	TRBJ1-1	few	CASSLRGQDTEAFF	TGTGCCAGCAGCTTACGGGGACAAGACACTGAAGCTTTCTTT
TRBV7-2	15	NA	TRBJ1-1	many	CASSTYQGLNTEAFF	TGTGCCAGCAGTACTTACCAGGGACTAAACACTGAAGCTTTCTTT
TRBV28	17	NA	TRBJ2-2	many	CASSLRRDPRVTGELFF	TGTGCCAGCAGTTTACGCCGGGACCCCAGAGTCACCGGGGAGCTGTTTTTT
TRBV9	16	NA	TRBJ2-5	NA	CASSVGAQGPQETQYF	TGTGCCAGCAGCGTAGGGGCGCAGGGGCCCCAAGAGACCCAGTACTTC
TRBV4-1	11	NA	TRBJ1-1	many	CASSEFTEAFF	TGCGCCAGCAGCGAATTCACTGAAGCTTTCTTT
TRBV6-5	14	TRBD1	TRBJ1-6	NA	CASSKTGSNKPLHF	TGTGCCAGCAGTAAGACAGGGAGTAATAAACCCCTCCACTTT
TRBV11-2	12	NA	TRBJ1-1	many	CASIWAAAEAFF	TGTGCCAGCATTTGGGCGGCCGCTGAAGCTTTCTTT
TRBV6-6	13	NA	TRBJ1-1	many	CASSYLGGTEAFF	TGTGCCAGCAGTTACCTGGGAGGGACTGAAGCTTTCTTT
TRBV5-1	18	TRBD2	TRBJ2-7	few	CASRTRVTSGGAAYEQYF	TGCGCCAGCAGGACACGGGTGACTAGCGGGGGGGCGGCCTACGAGCAGTACTTC
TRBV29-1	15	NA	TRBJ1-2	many	CSVEARGTGNYGYTF	TGCAGCGTTGAAGCGCGGGGAACGGGAAACTATGGCTACACCTTC
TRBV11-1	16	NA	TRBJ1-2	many	CASSSKTYKANYGYTF	TGTGCCAGCAGCTCCAAGACATATAAAGCTAACTATGGCTACACCTTC
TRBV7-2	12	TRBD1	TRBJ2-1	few	CASWDRGYEQFF	TGTGCCAGCTGGGACAGGGGGTATGAGCAGTTCTTC
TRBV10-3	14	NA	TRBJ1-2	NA	CAISESGHIYGYTF	TGTGCCATCAGTGAGTCGGGACACATCTATGGCTACACCTTC
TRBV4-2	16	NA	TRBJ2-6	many	CASSQGEHSGANVLTF	TGTGCCAGCAGCCAAGGGGAGCACTCTGGGGCCAACGTCCTGACTTTC